This T cell receptor (beta chain) was observed in a study of lymphopenia after photon versus proton radiotherapy. Whole-study findings and limits: A bigger post-nadir fall in TCR diversity correlated inversely with survival time in deceased patients. Survival link was tested only in deceased patients; proton benefit remains a possibility. Photon-treated patients lost naive T cells and TCR diversity; proton-treated stayed stable.

In this sample, this clone turned up a few times. Its antigen is unidentified. The V gene's germline CDR1 is SGHDT and CDR2 YYEEEE. The CDR3 has 15 amino acids. V trimming: 0 bases; J trimming: 7 bases; junction bases outside the gene matches: 10. Sequencing was performed with immunoSEQ multiplex PCR; in TCRdb, only in-frame clones are kept and a portion is missing. The sample includes more than 50,000 clones, around 80% of them seen just once. The sequence came from a man over 45 with gastric cancer. This chain joins TRBV5-6 and TRBJ2-7; 7 bases match TRBD1. The input for sequencing was peripheral blood, taken from a patient treated with photon-based radiotherapy. CDR3: CASSLGPGGTMEQYF. In DNA, the CDR3 is TGTGCCAGCAGCTTGGGGCCAGGGGGTACGATGGAGCAGTACTTC.